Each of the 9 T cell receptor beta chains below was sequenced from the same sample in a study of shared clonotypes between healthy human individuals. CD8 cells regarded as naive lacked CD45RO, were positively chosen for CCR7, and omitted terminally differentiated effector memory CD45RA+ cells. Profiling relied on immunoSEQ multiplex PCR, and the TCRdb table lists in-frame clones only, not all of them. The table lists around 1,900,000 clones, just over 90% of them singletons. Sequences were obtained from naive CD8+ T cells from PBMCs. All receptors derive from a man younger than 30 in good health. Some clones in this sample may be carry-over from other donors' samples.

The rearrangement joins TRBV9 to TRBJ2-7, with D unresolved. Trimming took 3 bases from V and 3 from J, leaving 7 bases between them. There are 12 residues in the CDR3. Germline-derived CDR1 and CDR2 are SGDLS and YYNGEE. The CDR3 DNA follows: TGTGCCAGCAGCGCTCATGGCTACGAGCAGTACTTC. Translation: CASSAHGYEQYF. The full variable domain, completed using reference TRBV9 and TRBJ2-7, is DSGVTQTPKHLITATGQRVTLRCSPRSGDLSVYWYQQSLDQGLQFLIQYYNGEERAKGNILERFSAQQFPDLHSELNLSSLELGDSALYFCASSAHGYEQYFGPGTRLTVT.

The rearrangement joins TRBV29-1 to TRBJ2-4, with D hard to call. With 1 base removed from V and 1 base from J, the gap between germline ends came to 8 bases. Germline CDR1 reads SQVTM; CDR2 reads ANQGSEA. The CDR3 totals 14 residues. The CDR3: CSVEVGSAKNIQYF. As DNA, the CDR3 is TGCAGCGTTGAAGTGGGTTCGGCCAAAAACATTCAGTACTTC. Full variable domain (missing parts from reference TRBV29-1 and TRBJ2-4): SAVISQKPSRDICQRGTSLTIQCQVDSQVTMMFWYRQQPGQSLTLIATANQGSEATYESGFVIDKFPISRPNLTFSTLTVSNMSPEDSSIYLCSVEVGSAKNIQYFGAGTRLSVL.

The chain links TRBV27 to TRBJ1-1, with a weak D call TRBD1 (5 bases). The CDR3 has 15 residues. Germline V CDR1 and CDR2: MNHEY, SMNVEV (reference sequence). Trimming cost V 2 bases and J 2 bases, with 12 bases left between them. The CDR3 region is CASSLAAGPNTEAFF. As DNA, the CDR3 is TGTGCCAGCAGTTTAGCAGCGGGACCCAACACTGAAGCTTTCTTT.

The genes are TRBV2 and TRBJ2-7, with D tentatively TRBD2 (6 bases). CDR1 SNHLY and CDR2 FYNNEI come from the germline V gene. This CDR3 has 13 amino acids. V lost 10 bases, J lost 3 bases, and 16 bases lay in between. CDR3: CAIPSGTDYEQYF. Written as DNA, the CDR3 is TGTGCCATACCCTCTGGGACTGACTACGAGCAGTACTTC. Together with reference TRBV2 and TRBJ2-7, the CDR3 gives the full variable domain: EPEVTQTPSHQVTQMGQEVILRCVPISNHLYFYWYRQILGQKVEFLVSFYNNEISEKSEIFDDQFSVERPDGSNFTLKIRSTKLEDSAMYFCAIPSGTDYEQYFGPGTRLTVT.

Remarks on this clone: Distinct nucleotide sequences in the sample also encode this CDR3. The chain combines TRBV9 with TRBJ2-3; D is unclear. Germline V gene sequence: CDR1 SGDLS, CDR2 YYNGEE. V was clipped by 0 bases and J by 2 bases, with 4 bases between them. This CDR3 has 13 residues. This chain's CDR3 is CASSVGHTDTQYF. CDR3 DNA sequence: TGTGCCAGCAGCGTAGGTCACACAGATACGCAGTATTTT.

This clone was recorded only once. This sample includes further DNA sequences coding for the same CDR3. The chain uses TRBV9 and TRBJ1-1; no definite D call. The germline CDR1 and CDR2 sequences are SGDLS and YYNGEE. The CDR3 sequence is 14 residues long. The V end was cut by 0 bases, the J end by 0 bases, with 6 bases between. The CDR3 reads CASSVARVNTEAFF. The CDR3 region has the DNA TGTGCCAGCAGCGTAGCGAGGGTGAACACTGAAGCTTTCTTT.

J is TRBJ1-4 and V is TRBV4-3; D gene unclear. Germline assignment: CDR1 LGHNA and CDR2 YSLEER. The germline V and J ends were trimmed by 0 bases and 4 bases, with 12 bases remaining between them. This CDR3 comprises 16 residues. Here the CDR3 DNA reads TGCGCCAGCAGCCAAGATTGGGCAGCCCTTAATGAAAAACTGTTTTTT. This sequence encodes CASSQDWAALNEKLFF.

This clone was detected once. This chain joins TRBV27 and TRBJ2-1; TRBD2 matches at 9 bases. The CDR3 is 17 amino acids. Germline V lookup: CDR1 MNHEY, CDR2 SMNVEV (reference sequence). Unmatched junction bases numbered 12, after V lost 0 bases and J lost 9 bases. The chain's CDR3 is CASSLSWLAGFTGEQFF. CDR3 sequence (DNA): TGTGCCAGCAGTTTATCGTGGCTAGCGGGATTTACGGGTGAGCAGTTCTTC.

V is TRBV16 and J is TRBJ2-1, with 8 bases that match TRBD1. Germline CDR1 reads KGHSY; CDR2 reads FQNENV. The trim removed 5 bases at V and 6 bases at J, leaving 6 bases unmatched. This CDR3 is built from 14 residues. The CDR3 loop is CASSWGTGGNEQFF. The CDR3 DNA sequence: TGTGCCAGCAGCTGGGGGACAGGAGGCAATGAGCAGTTCTTC.